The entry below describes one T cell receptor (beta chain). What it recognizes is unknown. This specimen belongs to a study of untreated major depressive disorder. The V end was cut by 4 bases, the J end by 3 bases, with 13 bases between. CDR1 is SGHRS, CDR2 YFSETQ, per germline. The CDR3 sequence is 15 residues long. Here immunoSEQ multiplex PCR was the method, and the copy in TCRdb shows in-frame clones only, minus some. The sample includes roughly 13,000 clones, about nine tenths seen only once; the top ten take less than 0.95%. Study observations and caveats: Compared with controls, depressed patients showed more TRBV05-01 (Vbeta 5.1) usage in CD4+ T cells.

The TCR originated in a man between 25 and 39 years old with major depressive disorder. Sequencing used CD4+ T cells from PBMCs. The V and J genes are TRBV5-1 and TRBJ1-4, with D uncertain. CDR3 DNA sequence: TGCGCCAGCAGCCCCGCCGGCGCGGCTAATGAAAAACTGTTTTTT. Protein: CASSPAGAANEKLFF.